The T cell receptor beta chain under discussion was sequenced for a study of blood T cell repertoires in COVID-19. TCRdb's table, derived via immunoSEQ multiplex PCR, lists solely in-frame clones and lacks some. The sample shows 140,000 to 150,000 clones, over 70% of them seen only once. Sequencing used peripheral blood. The TCR was taken from a man between 50 and 59 years old who had recovered from COVID-19.

The CDR3 nucleotides are TGTGCCAGCAGCCTACGCCGGGACAGGGAATCCTACGAGCAGTACTTC. It encodes CASSLRRDRESYEQYF. This chain joins TRBV6-2 or TRBV6-3 and TRBJ2-7; 9 bases are a match to TRBD1. The CDR3 is 16 amino acids. V was pared by 6 bases and J by 1 base, with 10 bases of the junction left unmatched. Looked up from germline, CDR1 is MNHEY and CDR2 is SVGEGT.